One TCR beta chain is described in this entry. Its antigen is currently unknown. This specimen comes from a study of T cell responses to AZD1222 COVID-19 vaccine. General study points: Close to half of all spike-specific TCRs reportedly target regions of the variants that are unmutated. Breadth and depth of Spike-specific TCRs rose after two AZD1222 doses. The number of AZD1222 recipients seropositive at baseline was only six.

Assay used: immunoSEQ multiplex PCR; TCRdb lists only in-frame clones, some missing. The sample records approximately 64,000 clones, roughly 84% being singletons. The germline V and J ends were trimmed by 2 bases and 6 bases, with 13 bases remaining between them. This CDR3 comprises 14 residues. Germline V lookup: CDR1 MNHEY, CDR2 SVGEGT. V gene TRBV6-2 or TRBV6-3 combines with J gene TRBJ1-1; D not certain. Sequences were derived from peripheral blood, sampled on day 0 of AZD1222 vaccination. This receptor was identified in an adult in good health. The CDR3 reads CASSYPIWTAEAFF. CDR3 nucleotide sequence: TGTGCCAGCAGTTACCCCATATGGACCGCTGAAGCTTTCTTT.